This T cell receptor beta chain was sequenced for a study of blood T cell repertoires in COVID-19 (dated by TCRdb to 2018 to 2020). For the wider study: Collaborator samples came from the United States, Italy and Spain and covered acute and convalescent phases of COVID-19. The material from the prospective study consisted of cDNA or gDNA derived from T cells, B-cell-depleted T cells, or PBMCs. The dataset comprised deeply sampled blood TCRbeta repertoires from subjects exposed to, actively infected with, or recovered from COVID-19. A freely available public database, intended as a resource for researchers studying the immune response to SARS-CoV-2, is where the repertoires were released. Samples came from the ongoing ImmuneRACE study (first 160 participants) plus 1,254 subjects from 6 global collaborators. The sample metadata nearly always contained a de-identified subject ID, COVID-19 status, age in years and sex. Where available, HLA class I and class II types were taken from metadata supplied by the sample provider and were not determined by assay-based typing.

The immunoSEQ Assay, a bias-controlled multiplex PCR, was used to amplify TCRbeta CDR3 regions from genomic DNA. The published analysis was carried out like this. Nucleated cell counts per sample were estimated from amplification of reference gene primers within the assay. Sequence reads were collapsed and filtered to measure the absolute abundance of every unique TCRbeta CDR3 rearrangement. For each sample, productive Simpson clonality was calculated as the square root of Simpson's diversity index across productive rearrangements. The table was pulled from immuneACCESS by TCRdb, which kept in-frame rearrangements only. Such tables lose some clones; where checked, under half of the loss comes from unresolved V genes, and the rest has no known cause. D and trimming come from the DNA, and the V and J calls and clone size come from that table. This sample comprises about 380,000 clones, 75% to 90% of them detected only once. The leading ten clones occupy 3.5% to 4% of the sample.

Details on this clone: The antigen it recognizes is unknown. No base-level quality is on record; no much larger clone is a single base apart.

Study-wide conclusions, independent of this receptor: Clinical and demographic metadata were provided uncurated, with the amount varying by source and participant.

V loses 2 bases, J loses 2 bases, and the germline ends lie 6 bases apart. The germline V gene gives CDR1 as LGHNA and CDR2 as YNFKEQ. There are 13 amino acids in the CDR3, from cysteine to phenylalanine inclusive. Left in the record is the CDR3 DNA by itself, 39 bases read in frame from the first base. The collaborating institutions used their own protocols to collect whole blood in K2EDTA tubes. Collaborator samples were shipped for TCRbeta analysis as frozen whole blood, isolated PBMCs, or DNA extracted from either sample type. This sequence was found in a woman under 30 with acute or convalescent COVID-19. Sequences were obtained from peripheral blood. Recombination connected TRBV4-2 to TRBJ1-2; no D gene can be assigned with confidence. Read as DNA, the sequence is TGTGCCAGCAGCCAATCCCTGAACTATGGCTACACCTTC. This yields the protein CASSQSLNYGYTF.